The rows below give T cell receptor beta chains drawn from one sample of a study of blood T cell repertoires in COVID-19. Generated by immunoSEQ multiplex PCR, the TCRdb table keeps only in-frame clones and is missing some. This sample has approximately 110,000 clones; roughly nine tenths occur once, and the top ten carry about 30%. The sample taken for sequencing was peripheral blood. These receptors all stem from a woman older than 75 with acute or convalescent COVID-19. Both conserved end residues are part of each CDR3. D genes are given only for firm matches. Clone size is stated in some rows and not others, as once, few, many or a class when expanded.

TRBV7-9	-	TRBD1	TRBJ2-1	CASSSDRGGNEQFF	TGTGCCAGCAGCTCCGACAGGGGTGGCAATGAGCAGTTCTTC
TRBV5-1	-	-	TRBJ2-2	CASSLVSNTGELFF	TGCGCCAGCAGCTTGGTCAGTAACACCGGGGAGCTGTTTTTT
TRBV20-1	-	-	TRBJ1-4	CSASFTENEKLFF	TGCAGTGCTAGTTTCACAGAAAATGAAAAACTGTTTTTT
TRBV24-1	few	TRBD1	TRBJ1-2	CATSETGTGVYGYTF	TGTGCCACCAGTGAGACCGGGACAGGGGTGTACGGCTACACCTTC
TRBV7-9	-	-	TRBJ2-7	CASSGHLYEQYF	TGTGCCAGCAGCGGCCACCTCTACGAGCAGTACTTC
TRBV5-1	-	-	TRBJ1-2	CASSLDGANYGYTF	TGCGCCAGCAGCTTGGACGGGGCTAACTATGGCTACACCTTC
TRBV19	-	-	TRBJ1-3	CASIPPAGSSGNTIYF	TGTGCCAGTATCCCTCCGGCGGGAAGCTCTGGAAACACCATATATTTT
TRBV4-1	-	TRBD1	TRBJ1-2	CASSRVLGDRAYGYTF	TGCGCCAGCAGCCGGGTTTTGGGGGACAGGGCCTATGGCTACACCTTC
TRBV7-2	-	TRBD1	TRBJ2-7	CASGVSGQGPYEQYF	TGTGCCAGCGGAGTTAGTGGACAGGGCCCCTACGAGCAGTACTTC
TRBV19	-	TRBD1	TRBJ1-4	CASSIETGEKLFF	TGTGCCAGTAGTATAGAGACAGGGGAAAAACTGTTTTTT
TRBV5-6	-	-	TRBJ2-1	CASSFSNEQFF	TGTGCCAGCAGCTTCAGCAATGAGCAGTTCTTC
TRBV7-2	-	-	TRBJ1-5	CASSTGGYSNQPQHF	TGTGCCAGCAGCACCGGGGGGTATAGCAATCAGCCCCAGCATTTT
TRBV2	-	-	TRBJ1-5	CASMAGHSNQPQHF	TGTGCCAGCATGGCAGGGCATAGCAATCAGCCCCAGCATTTT
TRBV3-1/TRBV3-2	-	TRBD1	TRBJ1-6	CASSRDPGQTYNSPLHF	TGTGCCAGCAGCCGCGACCCGGGACAGACTTATAATTCACCCCTCCACTTT
TRBV6-1	-	-	TRBJ1-2	CASSEGGARGYTF	TGTGCCAGCAGTGAGGGGGGGGCGCGAGGCTACACCTTC
TRBV20-1	-	-	TRBJ1-2	CSVNDYGYTF	TGCAGTGTTAATGACTATGGCTACACCTTC
TRBV4-1	-	TRBD2	TRBJ2-2	CASSQDFSGGRTGELFF	TGCGCCAGCAGCCAAGACTTCAGCGGGGGGCGCACCGGGGAGCTGTTTTTT
TRBV19	-	-	TRBJ1-5	CASSIGRIRGKYSNQPQHF	TGTGCCAGTAGTATAGGCAGGATCCGGGGAAAATATAGCAATCAGCCCCAGCATTTT
TRBV28	-	-	TRBJ2-7	CASSPPAGGLSEQYF	TGTGCCAGCAGTCCCCCCGCTGGAGGGTTGAGCGAGCAGTACTTC
TRBV6-5	-	TRBD1	TRBJ2-7	CASSYTGQPLPYEQYF	TGTGCCAGCAGTTACACGGGACAGCCCCTCCCCTACGAGCAGTACTTC
TRBV9	-	-	TRBJ2-3	CASSGRTGTDTQYF	TGTGCCAGCAGCGGACGGACAGGCACAGATACGCAGTATTTT
TRBV19	-	-	TRBJ2-1	CASSSALVNEQFF	TGTGCCAGTAGTTCGGCGCTAGTCAATGAGCAGTTCTTC
TRBV6-2/TRBV6-3	-	TRBD1	TRBJ1-5	CASSGQVGQPQHF	TGTGCCAGCAGTGGACAGGTTGGGCAGCCCCAGCATTTT
TRBV5-4	-	TRBD1	TRBJ1-1	CASSLSGQGVSRTEAFF	TGTGCCAGCAGCTTGTCAGGACAGGGCGTATCGAGGACTGAAGCTTTCTTT